This T cell receptor (beta chain) stems from a study of vaccination and CD4 T cells after COVID-19. The wider study: Six men and four women formed the convalescents, two being Hispanic.

Treatment here: roughly nine-day PBMC culture with coronavirus spike peptide pools or control peptides (ViraFEST assay). Half of the medium was exchanged for fresh IL-2 medium, first on day 3 and then on day 7. Note on this clonotype: Its antigen is unknown.

Sequencing of DNA taken from cultured CD4+ T cells relied on the Oncomine TCR Beta short-read assay. TCRdb reanalysed the PCR reads using MiXCR and keeps one entry per CDR3 protein. Among roughly 24,000 distinct CDR3 sequences listed, approximately 40% were seen once. This TCR was sampled from a human donor who had recovered from COVID-19. The specimen was CD4+ T cells from blood, cultured in vitro.

Here the CDR3 reads CASSLEGTVYNEQFF. The CDR3 nucleotides read TGTGCCAGCAGCTTAGAGGGGACAGTCTACAATGAGCAGTTCTTC. The chain carries TRBV11-3 and TRBJ2-1; TRBD1 agrees at 7 bases. The CDR3 extends over 15 amino acids. V was pared by 0 bases and J by 3 bases, with 2 bases of the junction left unmatched. CDR1 and CDR2 from the germline V gene are SGHNT and YENEEA. Looking up the rest from reference TRBV11-3 and TRBJ2-1 gives the full variable domain: EAGVVQSPRYKIIEKKQPVAFWCNPISGHNTLYWYLQNLGQGPELLIRYENEEAVDDSQLPKDRFSAERLKGVDSTLKIQPAELGDSAVYLCASSLEGTVYNEQFFGPGTRLTVL.